These 10 T cell receptor beta chains came from one sample sequenced in a study of response to subunit inactivated influenza vaccine. MiXCR was run by TCRdb on the RT-PCR reads, yielding one entry per CDR3 protein. The sample holds 600,000 to 850,000 distinct CDR3 sequences, about 15% seen once. Sequencing was performed on PBMCs from blood, taken about 14 days before vaccination. These TCRs come from a man aged 45-60 years who received an inactivated influenza vaccine.

The J gene is TRBJ2-3, the V gene TRBV4-3; 9 positions agree with TRBD2. V lost 3 bases to trimming and J lost 3 bases; unmatched junction nucleotides: 13. CDR3 length: 18 amino acids. The V gene's germline CDR1 is LGHNA and CDR2 YSLEER. CDR3 bases: TGCGCCAGCAGCCAGGACCCCTGGCGGGGGGGCTTTACAGATACGCAGTATTTT. This translates into CASSQDPWRGGFTDTQYF.

The CDR3 reads CASADLSNEQFF. The CDR3 DNA reads as TGTGCCAGCGCGGACCTTTCTAATGAGCAGTTCTTC. The gene calls are TRBV10-3 and TRBJ2-1; D gene unclear. The CDR3 has 12 amino acids. V was trimmed by 10 bases and J by 7 bases, leaving 14 bases between them. Germline assignment: CDR1 ENHRY and CDR2 SYGVKD.

The chain recombines TRBV6-2 or TRBV6-3 with TRBJ1-4; D not resolved. V lost 6 bases, J lost 7 bases, and 12 bases lay in between. Germline CDR1 MNHEY, CDR2 SVGEGT. The CDR3 covers 13 residues. CDR3 sequence: CASSFSPGEKLFF. The CDR3 DNA is TGTGCCAGCAGCTTCTCCCCGGGTGAAAAACTGTTTTTT.

This chain uses TRBV9 with TRBJ2-3, with D perhaps matching TRBD1 or TRBD2 (5 bases each). This CDR3 is 15 amino acids long. Trimming removed 0 bases from V and 5 bases from J, with 13 bases in between. The germline V gene has CDR1 SGDLS and CDR2 YYNGEE. In DNA form, the CDR3 reads TGTGCCAGCAGCGTAGTACCGGGTGGGGGAGATACGCAGTATTTT. Its translation: CASSVVPGGGDTQYF.

The rearrangement uses TRBV7-6 and TRBJ1-1, with unresolved D. V lost 3 bases and J 0 bases, leaving 11 bases between the germline ends. Germline V gives CDR1 SGHVS, CDR2 FNYEAQ. The CDR3 totals 15 residues. The CDR3 coding sequence is TGTGCCAGCAGCTTTGGGAGTAACTTGAACACTGAAGCTTTCTTT. Translating gives CASSFGSNLNTEAFF.

This clonotype was detected only a few times. CDR3 in amino acids: CAISDKGDPGEQFF. CDR3 sequence (DNA): TGTGCCATCAGTGATAAGGGGGACCCCGGGGAGCAGTTCTTC. This sequence joins TRBV10-3 and TRBJ2-1, with a weak D call TRBD1 (6 bases). The germline gives CDR1 ENHRY, CDR2 SYGVKD. The ends were cut back, 3 bases at V and 10 bases at J, with 16 bases in the middle. The CDR3 has 14 residues.

This clonotype was observed a handful of times. J is TRBJ2-3 and V is TRBV2; no definite D call. The CDR3 totals 13 residues. Germline V gives CDR1 SNHLY, CDR2 FYNNEI. The V gene lost 7 bases and the J gene lost 5 bases, with 13 bases spanning the gap. The CDR3 DNA is TGTGCCAGCAATATCCAGAAGGGAGATACGCAGTATTTT. This encodes CASNIQKGDTQYF.

The rearrangement uses TRBV11-2 and TRBJ2-7; possibly TRBD1 or TRBD2 for D (5 bases each). The CDR3 extends over 14 amino acids. Germline CDR1 is SGHAT and CDR2 is FQNNGV. V lost 5 bases, J lost 3 bases, and 14 bases lay in between. CDR3 in amino acids: CASSMGPGGYEQYF. The CDR3 coding sequence is TGTGCCAGCAGCATGGGACCCGGTGGCTACGAGCAGTACTTC.

This clonotype was detected many times. The chain has TRBV12-3 or TRBV12-4 and TRBJ2-1; 11 bases map to TRBD1. The CDR3 is made up of 16 amino acids. Unmatched junction bases numbered 4, after V lost 5 bases and J lost 1 base. The CDR3 here is CASSGTGGWSYNEQFF. In DNA form, the CDR3 reads TGTGCCAGCAGTGGGACAGGGGGGTGGTCCTACAATGAGCAGTTCTTC.

The sample holds many counts of this clonotype. The CDR3 bases are TGTGCCAGCAGGCCCGGGACAAAGCTTAGCACAGATACGCAGTATTTT. It is translated as CASRPGTKLSTDTQYF. This chain connects TRBV12-3 or TRBV12-4 to TRBJ2-3, with a weak D call TRBD1 (6 bases). This CDR3 spans 16 amino acids. The ends were cut back, 6 bases at V and 0 bases at J, with 16 bases in the middle.